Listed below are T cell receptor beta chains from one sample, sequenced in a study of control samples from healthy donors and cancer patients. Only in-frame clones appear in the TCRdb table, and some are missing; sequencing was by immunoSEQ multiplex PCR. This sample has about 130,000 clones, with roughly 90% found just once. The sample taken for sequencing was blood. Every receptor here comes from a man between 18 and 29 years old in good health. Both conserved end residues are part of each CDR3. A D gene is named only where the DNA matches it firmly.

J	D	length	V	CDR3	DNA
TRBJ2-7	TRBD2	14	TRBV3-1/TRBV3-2	CASSRSGGGYEQYF	TGTGCCAGCAGCCGGAGCGGGGGAGGATACGAGCAGTACTTC
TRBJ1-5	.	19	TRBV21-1	CASSKPRDRALYRNQPQHF	TGTGCCAGCAGCAAACCCCGGGACAGGGCACTCTATCGCAATCAGCCCCAGCATTTT
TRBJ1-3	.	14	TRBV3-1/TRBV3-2	CASSHTGSGNTIYF	TGTGCCAGCAGCCATACGGGCTCTGGAAACACCATATATTTT
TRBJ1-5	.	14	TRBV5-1	CASSLDGVTQPQHF	TGCGCCAGCAGCTTGGACGGGGTTACTCAGCCCCAGCATTTT
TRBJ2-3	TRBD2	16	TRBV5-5	CASSRKLAGVTDTQYF	TGTGCCAGCAGCCGAAAACTAGCGGGGGTCACAGATACGCAGTATTTT
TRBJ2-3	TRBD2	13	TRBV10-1	CASSSGGADTQYF	TGCGCCAGCTCGAGCGGGGGGGCAGATACGCAGTATTTT
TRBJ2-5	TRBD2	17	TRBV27	CASSLSFPSGMEETQYF	TGTGCCAGCAGTTTATCGTTTCCTAGCGGGATGGAAGAGACCCAGTACTTC
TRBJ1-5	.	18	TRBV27	CASSLSGFRANLNQPQHF	TGTGCCAGCAGTTTATCGGGTTTTCGGGCGAACCTGAATCAGCCCCAGCATTTT
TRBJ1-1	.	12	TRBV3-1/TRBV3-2	CASSQAGSEAFF	TGTGCCAGCAGCCAAGCAGGGTCTGAAGCTTTCTTT
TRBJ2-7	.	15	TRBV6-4	CASSVVPKLRYEQYF	TGTGCCAGCAGTGTAGTCCCAAAACTCCGGTACGAGCAGTACTTC
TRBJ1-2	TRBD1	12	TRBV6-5	CASRTGNIGYTF	TGTGCCAGCAGGACAGGGAATATTGGCTACACCTTC
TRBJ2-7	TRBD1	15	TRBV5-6	CASSARDRGPVEQYF	TGTGCCAGCAGCGCCCGGGACAGGGGGCCTGTCGAGCAGTACTTC
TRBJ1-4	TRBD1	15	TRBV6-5	CASSPPRTGGEKLFF	TGTGCCAGCAGTCCACCGAGGACAGGGGGCGAAAAACTGTTTTTT
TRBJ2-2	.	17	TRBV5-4	CAINTNLGSIDTGELFF	TGTGCCATCAACACTAATTTAGGGAGTATTGACACCGGGGAGCTGTTTTTT